Detailed here is one T cell receptor beta chain. There are a few counts of this clonotype. Its target antigen remains unknown. No clone much larger than this one lies a single base away; base qualities are absent. The data stem from a study of Graves' ophthalmopathy and Graves' hyperthyroidism (dated by TCRdb to the late 2010s). With regard to the full study: Peripheral blood samples were taken at the time of initial diagnosis, before any treatment was given. To tell Graves' ophthalmopathy apart from Graves' hyperthyroidism, and to predict which patients would progress to ophthalmopathy, the study relied on TCR beta repertoire signatures. In total, around 140 blood samples were TCR-sequenced: some 43 ophthalmopathy, around 75 hyperthyroidism and about 17 hyperthyroidism-to-ophthalmopathy patients. To explore V-J signatures that separate ophthalmopathy from hyperthyroidism, a discovery set of about 96 patients was enrolled, consisting of 43 with ophthalmopathy and about 60 with stable hyperthyroidism. The independent validation cohort included roughly 19 hyperthyroidism patients plus 17 patients who later progressed from hyperthyroidism to ophthalmopathy. T-cell repertoires of thyroid tissue and blood were compared in about six hyperthyroidism patients. After sampling, hyperthyroidism patients received methimazole starting at 30 mg daily, and ophthalmopathy patients received high-dose intravenous methylprednisolone. The roughly 100 discovery patients were randomly split 7:3 into training and test sets. The paper as a whole reports these results and caveats: The 13-signature model separated ophthalmopathy from stable hyperthyroidism with roughly 89% sensitivity and approximately 83% specificity in cross-validation, and 80%/75% in the test set. Sample size was not statistically predetermined, and group allocation was not concealed from the investigators. In validation, the model predicted ophthalmopathy progression with less than 71% sensitivity and 72% to 80% specificity; some twelve predicted patients were CT-confirmed with GO in a median of about 7.1 months. Most expanded thyroid clonotypes with frequency above 0.001 were also detected in blood, suggesting blood repertoires may reflect the thyroid immune response.

A patient counted as having stable hyperthyroidism if there was no progression to ophthalmopathy within 18 months of follow-up. The hyperthyroidism patients were 18 to 65 years old and newly diagnosed, with a disease duration of less than 2 months. Patients were excluded if they had other autoimmune diseases, uncontrolled infections, pregnancy or lactation. Diagnosis was based on clinical symptoms, serum thyroxine, TRAb, thyroid ultrasound and orbital computed tomography. PBMCs were isolated from about 9 ml of fresh peripheral blood by Ficoll-Paque density gradient centrifugation. Total RNA was extracted with Trizol reagent and quality-checked on an Agilent 2100 Bioanalyzer. TCR beta CDR3 regions were amplified from RNA transcripts for repertoire sequencing. HTBI primers and the Qiagen OneStep RT-PCR kit were used in a first-round RT-PCR, which was followed by a second-round multiplex PCR, size selection and purification. Libraries were sequenced paired-end with 100 bp reads on an Illumina HiSeq2000. On the study's bioinformatics: SOAPnuke was used to process the reads, removing any read that contained adapters or uncalled bases, had a mean Phred below 15, or lacked an exact match to the constant primer or identifier. COPE v1.2.5 was used to merge the high-quality paired reads. Each unique nucleotide sequence was treated as a clonotype, and MiTCR v1.1 was used to align the clonotypes to the IMGT TRB V, D and J references. Only V-J combinations with frequency above 0.0001 were analysed, covering 99.2% of repertoires. A TCR clonal expansion and chaos score per V-J combination was defined as the ratio of F50 clonal expansion to chaos observed in the TCRdist matrix. Welch's t-statistics and random forest were used to reduce the features to about 14 V-J combinations, which were then used as input to a naive Bayes classifier. The Morisita-Horn index was used to measure how similar the thyroid and blood repertoires were. TCRdb reprocessing: public reads trimmed at Q25 with fastp, clones called with MiXCR, in-frame beta chains kept. Rows matching on CDR3 protein sequence are summarized as one entry with the most common DNA and genes. In this record, the V and J calls reflect TCRdb's handling and not the investigators' own analysis. The sample table lists about 620,000 distinct CDR3 sequences, approximately 22% of them with a count of one. Of the sample, more than 5.5% is held by the ten largest clones.

CDR1 LNHDA and CDR2 SQIVND are derived from the germline V gene (reference sequence). From the cysteine up to the phenylalanine, the CDR3 has a length of 16 residues. The DNA shown is the 48-base CDR3, in frame from base 1. The V and J ends are trimmed by 5 bases and 0 bases, leaving 16 bases between them. The sequence came from a young woman with stable Graves' hyperthyroidism. Some clones in this sample may be carry-over from other donors' samples. Donor details come from another sample of the same person, matched by shared clones. Sequenced: peripheral blood. The receptor chain draws on TRBV19 and TRBJ1-2, with the D gene too uncertain to name. For the CDR3, the sequence is CASSPLMQRTNYGYTF. The nucleotide sequence is given as TGTGCCAGTAGTCCCCTTATGCAGCGAACTAACTATGGCTACACCTTC.